Listed here are 25 T cell receptor beta chains from one sample, sequenced in a study of OX40 agonist ivuxolimab in advanced cancers. Here immunoSEQ multiplex PCR was the method, and the copy in TCRdb shows in-frame clones only, minus some. The table has about 53,000 clones, approximately 90% seen once. The sample was CD4+ or CD8+ T cells sorted from blood, taken in a trial of the OX40 agonist ivuxolimab. The receptors stem from an adult with an advanced solid tumor such as melanoma, head and neck, liver or kidney cancer.

The V call is TRBV7-3, the J call TRBJ1-1; 10 bases agree with TRBD1. The CDR3 totals 15 residues. V lost 5 bases to trimming and J lost 0 bases; unmatched junction nucleotides: 3. CDR1 and CDR2 (germline): SGHTA, FQGTGA. The CDR3 DNA follows: TGTGCCAGCAGCCAGGGACAGGGGTTGAACACTGAAGCTTTCTTT. Translated, it gives CASSQGQGLNTEAFF.

The chain employs TRBV28 and TRBJ2-7, with D possibly TRBD1 on 6 matching bases. CDR1 is MDHEN and CDR2 is SYDVKM in the germline V gene. The CDR3 has 15 amino acids. Trimming pared 3 bases from V and 1 base from J, leaving 13 bases between. CDR3 sequence reads: CASSLGRGYSYEQYF. The CDR3 DNA follows: TGTGCCAGCAGTTTGGGCAGGGGCTATTCCTACGAGCAGTACTTC. Looking up the rest from reference TRBV28 and TRBJ2-7 gives the full variable domain: DVKVTQSSRYLVKRTGEKVFLECVQDMDHENMFWYRQDPGLGLRLIYFSYDVKMKEKGDIPEGYSVSREKKERFSLILESASTNQTSMYLCASSLGRGYSYEQYFGPGTRLTVT.

The chain has TRBV11-2 and TRBJ2-3, with 7 bases aligning to TRBD2. The ends lost 5 bases at V and 2 bases at J; junction bases unmatched: 10. CDR3 length equals 16 residues. Germline CDR1 and CDR2: SGHAT and FQNNGV. The CDR3 here is CASSPILGGFTDTQYF. The CDR3 DNA sequence: TGTGCCAGCAGCCCCATCTTGGGGGGGTTCACAGATACGCAGTATTTT.

The V and J genes are TRBV19 and TRBJ1-2; D might be TRBD1 (5 bases). V lost 7 bases, J lost 3 bases, and 21 bases lay in between. The V gene's germline CDR1 is LNHDA and CDR2 SQIVND (reference sequence). This CDR3 spans 16 amino acids. The CDR3 here is CASTLIGTRPDYGYTF. The CDR3 DNA reads as TGTGCCAGTACCCTTATAGGGACCCGACCGGACTATGGCTACACCTTC. The full variable domain, completed using reference TRBV19 and TRBJ1-2, is DGGITQSPKYLFRKEGQNVTLSCEQNLNHDAMYWYRQDPGQGLRLIYYSQIVNDFQKGDIAEGYSVSREKKESFPLTVTSAQKNPTAFYLCASTLIGTRPDYGYTFGSGTRLTVV.

This chain joins TRBV30 and TRBJ1-6, with 10 bases fitting TRBD1. The germline V gene encodes CDR1 GTSNPN and CDR2 SVGIG (reference sequence). Trimming cost V 3 bases and J 12 bases; bases outside gene matches: 2. This CDR3 region has 12 residues. CDR3 region: CAWRRTGGPLHF. In DNA, the CDR3 is TGTGCCTGGAGACGGACAGGGGGACCCCTCCACTTT.

The chain is built from TRBV6-5 and TRBJ1-6; 7 nucleotides match TRBD1. Germline V lookup: CDR1 MNHEY, CDR2 SVGAGI. The length of the CDR3 is 15 residues. Trimming at V came to 6 bases and at J to 5 bases, leaving 7 bases not matched to a gene. CDR3 residues: CASRLSGTDNSPLHF. In nucleotides, the CDR3 is TGTGCCAGCAGGTTATCCGGGACAGATAATTCACCCCTCCACTTT.

In its sample, this clone was seen once. The chain couples TRBV11-2 to TRBJ2-5; D is ambiguous. Germline V gene lookup returns CDR1 SGHAT and CDR2 FQNNGV. Trimming took 4 bases from V and 5 from J, leaving 11 bases between them. The length of the CDR3 is 13 residues. CDR3 coding DNA: TGTGCCAGCAGCTCGTCTAGAACGGAGACCCAGTACTTC. It is translated as CASSSSRTETQYF.

The CDR3, as DNA: TGCAGCGTTGGGGAACAGGGCCCTTCCTACGAGCAGTACTTC. Amino acids: CSVGEQGPSYEQYF. The chain joins TRBV29-1 to TRBJ2-7; TRBD1 might be the D (6 bases). This CDR3 is 14 amino acids long. V lost 4 bases, J lost 1 base, and 14 bases lay in between. Germline V gene lookup returns CDR1 SQVTM and CDR2 ANQGSEA.

The chain employs TRBV19 and TRBJ2-1; D possibly uses TRBD1 or TRBD2 (5 bases each). Germline values: CDR1 LNHDA, CDR2 SQIVND (reference sequence). Deletions cut 6 bases from V and 7 bases from J, with 13 bases between. This CDR3 spans 13 amino acids. CDR3 amino acids: CASSAGTRNEQFF. For the CDR3, the DNA is TGTGCCAGTAGCGCCGGGACGAGGAATGAGCAGTTCTTC.

This chain uses TRBV18 with TRBJ2-1, with D perhaps matching TRBD2 (5 bases). The CDR3 extends over 15 amino acids. Trimming removed 6 bases from V and 7 bases from J, with 19 bases in between. Germline V gene lookup returns CDR1 KGHSH and CDR2 LQKENI. The CDR3, as DNA: TGTGCCAGCTCCCCAACAACGGGCCAGCGGAATGAGCAGTTCTTC. Its translation: CASSPTTGQRNEQFF.

The rearrangement uses TRBV6-1 and TRBJ2-5; perhaps TRBD2 as D (5 bases). The length of the CDR3 is 14 residues. The V end lost 4 bases, the J end lost 5 bases, and 14 bases lay between the germline ends. CDR1 is MNHNS, CDR2 SASEGT, per germline. The CDR3 nucleotides read TGTGCCAGCAGTGCCGCGGGTACCGGGGAGACCCAGTACTTC. Residues: CASSAAGTGETQYF.

This clone has just one count. The chain uses TRBV10-3 and TRBJ1-1; D possibly corresponds to TRBD1 (6 bases). The ends were cut back, 11 bases at V and 3 bases at J, with 16 bases in the middle. The germline V gene has CDR1 ENHRY and CDR2 SYGVKD. This CDR3 is 13 amino acids long. The chain's CDR3 is CAARGGIDTEAFF. DNA for the CDR3: TGTGCCGCCCGAGGGGGGATAGACACTGAAGCTTTCTTT.

This clone was observed once. This chain uses TRBV6-5 with TRBJ1-1; D is uncertain. The V and J ends lost 4 bases and 2 bases respectively, with 8 bases between them. This CDR3 contains 13 residues. Germline CDR1 is MNHEY and CDR2 is SVGAGI. The CDR3 bases are TGTGCCAGCAGTTCTATAAAAAACACTGAAGCTTTCTTT. It yields the protein CASSSIKNTEAFF.

This chain connects TRBV27 to TRBJ1-6; 7 positions agree with TRBD1. V shed 4 bases and J 8 bases; nucleotides not matched to a gene: 11. CDR1 and CDR2 from the germline V gene are MNHEY and SMNVEV (reference sequence). The CDR3 length is 16 residues. CDR3 sequence reads: CASSSTPTGSYSPLHF. CDR3 sequence (DNA): TGTGCCAGCAGTTCGACACCGACAGGGTCTTATTCACCCCTCCACTTT.

The chain combines TRBV7-8 with TRBJ1-4, with TRBD1 matching 7 bases. The CDR3 covers 15 residues. Germline V lookup: CDR1 SGHVS, CDR2 FQNEAQ. V lost 1 base to trimming and J lost 3 bases; unmatched junction nucleotides: 2. CDR3 in amino acids: CASSLGTGANEKLFF. CDR3 DNA sequence: TGTGCCAGCAGCTTAGGAACAGGGGCTAATGAAAAACTGTTTTTT.

The gene calls are TRBV18 and TRBJ2-1; 7 bases map to TRBD2. V trimming: 6 bases; J trimming: 7 bases; junction bases outside the gene matches: 18. Germline values: CDR1 KGHSH, CDR2 LQKENI. The CDR3 consists of 17 residues. In DNA, the CDR3 is TGTGCCAGCTCCCTTAGACGGGAGGCCCTTTTGTGGAATGAGCAGTTCTTC. Translation gives CASSLRREALLWNEQFF.

As DNA, the CDR3 is TGTGCCAGTAGTATAAGGGGACAGGGGGCGAATTCACTCGGGGCCAACGTCCTGACTTTC. Translating it yields CASSIRGQGANSLGANVLTF. The chain carries TRBV19 and TRBJ2-6, with 12 positions matching TRBD1. The germline gives CDR1 LNHDA, CDR2 SQIVND (reference sequence). V shed 2 bases and J 4 bases; nucleotides not matched to a gene: 12. This CDR3 spans 20 amino acids. The full variable domain, its missing parts supplied by reference TRBV19 and TRBJ2-6, is DGGITQSPKYLFRKEGQNVTLSCEQNLNHDAMYWYRQDPGQGLRLIYYSQIVNDFQKGDIAEGYSVSREKKESFPLTVTSAQKNPTAFYLCASSIRGQGANSLGANVLTFGAGSRLTVL.

The rearrangement links TRBV4-3 to TRBJ1-1; a possible D gene is TRBD1 (5 bases). The CDR3 loop spans 15 amino acids. Germline CDR1 reads LGHNA; CDR2 reads YSLEER. V lost 0 bases, J lost 1 base, and 9 bases lay in between. DNA for the CDR3: TGCGCCAGCAGCCAAGATAGGGGAAAGAACACTGAAGCTTTCTTT. This encodes CASSQDRGKNTEAFF.

The genes are TRBV7-9 and TRBJ2-1, with 12 positions matching TRBD2. Germline V gene lookup returns CDR1 SEHNR and CDR2 FQNEAQ (reference sequence). CDR3 size: 18 residues. J was trimmed by 2 bases and V by 4 bases; bases with no gene match: 9. The CDR3 protein is CASSWEGTSGPAYNEQFF. The CDR3 DNA follows: TGTGCCAGCAGCTGGGAAGGGACTAGCGGGCCTGCCTACAATGAGCAGTTCTTC.

This clone appeared once. The chain carries TRBV7-9 and TRBJ2-5, with D possibly TRBD2 on 6 matching bases. This CDR3 region has 15 residues. The germline gives CDR1 SEHNR, CDR2 FQNEAQ (reference sequence). V was clipped by 1 base and J by 2 bases, with 11 bases between them. As DNA, the CDR3 is TGTGCCAGCAGCTTAGGACTAGGGGATCAAGAGACCCAGTACTTC. Translating it yields CASSLGLGDQETQYF.

V usage is TRBV11-2 and J usage is TRBJ1-4; 7 nucleotides line up with TRBD1. The CDR3 runs 17 residues. Germline CDR1 reads SGHAT; CDR2 reads FQNNGV. Trimming at V came to 4 bases and at J to 8 bases, leaving 16 bases not matched to a gene. The CDR3 DNA sequence: TGTGCCAGCAGCTCTAATTTGAAGGGACAGCCTAGCGAAAAACTGTTTTTT. It codes for CASSSNLKGQPSEKLFF.

This chain uses TRBV2 with TRBJ2-1; D perhaps matches TRBD2 (7 bases). This CDR3 contains 16 residues. The V gene lost 4 bases and the J gene lost 1 base, with 14 bases spanning the gap. Germline values: CDR1 SNHLY, CDR2 FYNNEI. CDR3 bases: TGTGCCAGCAGTGCCCGCGAGGGGGGGTCCTACAATGAGCAGTTCTTC. Translation gives CASSAREGGSYNEQFF.

The table lists this clone with a count of one. The chain couples TRBV7-2 to TRBJ2-3; 7 bases map to TRBD2. V gave up 5 bases and J gave up 2 bases; unmatched junction bases: 10. This CDR3 contains 16 residues. Germline V gives CDR1 SGHTA, CDR2 FQGNSA. CDR3 amino acids: CASSPGLQQYTDTQYF. Here the CDR3 DNA reads TGTGCCAGCAGCCCGGGACTACAACAATACACAGATACGCAGTATTTT.

V gene TRBV5-1 combines with J gene TRBJ2-7; D may be TRBD2 (6 bases). CDR1 and CDR2 (germline): SGHRS, YFSETQ. This CDR3 has 18 amino acids. Between the trimmed V and J ends, which lost 0 bases and 6 bases, there was a span of 25 bases. DNA for the CDR3: TGCGCCAGCAGCTTGGCGTTCGGGACTGACGCTCCTGTTGGCGAGCAGTACTTC. As protein: CASSLAFGTDAPVGEQYF.

The chain joins TRBV5-8 to TRBJ1-5, with D unresolved. From germline, CDR1 is SGHTS and CDR2 YDEGEE. V was clipped by 0 bases and J by 9 bases, with 4 bases between them. The CDR3 extends over 11 amino acids. CDR3 bases: TGTGCCAGCAGCTTGGGAGGGCCCCAGCATTTT. Protein: CASSLGGPQHF.